These 25 T cell receptor beta chains originate from one sample sequenced in a study of shared T cell receptors in the human thymus. TCRdb's copy holds only in-frame clones and misses some; the assay was immunoSEQ multiplex PCR. The sample shows under 450,000 clones, approximately 95% of them seen only once. The sample taken for sequencing was thymocytes. The source of these receptors is a human donor.

CDR3 residues: CASSFPGTSGRAFF. CDR3 DNA sequence: TGTGCCAGCAGCTTTCCCGGGACTAGCGGGAGGGCGTTCTTC. The J gene is TRBJ2-1, the V gene TRBV7-8; TRBD2 aligns across 16 bases. The CDR3 is made up of 14 amino acids. In germline, CDR1 is SGHVS, CDR2 FQNEAQ. V was pared by 3 bases and J by 15 bases, with 5 bases of the junction left unmatched.

The chain carries TRBV28 and TRBJ2-1; 11 bases map to TRBD2. V lost 5 bases to trimming and J lost 6 bases; unmatched junction nucleotides: 9. The length of the CDR3 is 16 residues. The germline V gene has CDR1 MDHEN and CDR2 SYDVKM. The CDR3 DNA reads as TGTGCCAGCAGTCTTAAACTAGCGGGAGTTTTCAATGAGCAGTTCTTC. It codes for CASSLKLAGVFNEQFF.

This chain connects TRBV7-8 to TRBJ1-1; the match to TRBD1 covers 8 bases. V lost 5 bases and J lost 9; bases outside the gene matches: 8. Germline V gene lookup returns CDR1 SGHVS and CDR2 FQNEAQ. The CDR3 consists of 13 residues. CDR3 sequence: CASSPRTGSQAFF. In DNA form, the CDR3 reads TGTGCCAGCAGCCCCAGGACAGGGAGTCAAGCTTTCTTT.

This sequence joins TRBV27 and TRBJ2-7, with TRBD2 matching 9 bases. J gave up 0 bases and V 3 bases, and 9 bases lay outside the gene matches. CDR1 is MNHEY and CDR2 is SMNVEV in the germline V gene (reference sequence). The CDR3 is made up of 17 amino acids. The CDR3 DNA follows: TGTGCCAGCAGTTTCGGCTCACTAGCGGGCCTCTCCTACGAGCAGTACTTC. The encoded protein is CASSFGSLAGLSYEQYF.

Regarding this clone: At one of its ends the junction is not consistent with the germline gene, which may arise from a read error. The chain couples TRBV6-5 to TRBJ1-1; D uncertain. The CDR3 extends over 15 amino acids. Germline V gene data show CDR1 as MNHEY and CDR2 as SVGAGI. The CDR3, as DNA: TGTGCCAGCAGTTCGCGGGGAAACGATCTCGTGAGCTCCGTCTTT. This translates into CASSSRGNDLVSSVF.

DNA of the CDR3: TGTGCCAGCAGTTTATCCGCCTTTAGAGAGACCCAGTACTTC. Its protein is CASSLSAFRETQYF. This chain links TRBV27 with TRBJ2-5, with D hard to call. The ends were cut back, 0 bases at V and 4 bases at J, with 9 bases in the middle. Germline CDR1 MNHEY, CDR2 SMNVEV (reference sequence). The CDR3 sequence is 14 residues long.

About this clone itself: The sample has other DNA sequences that encode this CDR3 too. The chain has TRBV18 and TRBJ2-5, with 7 bases identical to TRBD2. Germline loops: CDR1 KGHSH, CDR2 LQKENI. The CDR3 is 13 residues long. After removal of 3 bases from V and 2 bases from J, the junction contained 0 bases not matched to a gene. The DNA for the CDR3 is TGTGCCAGCTCACCGGGACTACAAGAGACCCAGTACTTC. It encodes CASSPGLQETQYF.

This clone came up once. The V call is TRBV27, the J call TRBJ1-1, with 10 nucleotides matching TRBD1. Looked up from germline, CDR1 is MNHEY and CDR2 is SMNVEV (reference sequence). The CDR3 is 14 amino acids. V lost 5 bases and J lost 5; bases outside the gene matches: 5. CDR3 DNA sequence: TGTGCCAGCAGTCCGGGACAGGGGATTACTGAAGCTTTCTTT. It yields the protein CASSPGQGITEAFF.

This chain joins TRBV2 and TRBJ1-2; D not resolved. The germline V gene has CDR1 SNHLY and CDR2 FYNNEI. This CDR3 contains 16 residues. The germline V and J ends were trimmed by 8 bases and 0 bases, with 19 bases remaining between them. This CDR3 reads CASGRRVDPPNYGYTF. In DNA form, the CDR3 reads TGTGCCAGCGGACGGAGGGTCGACCCCCCTAACTATGGCTACACCTTC.

The chain combines TRBV7-3 with TRBJ2-1; 8 bases align to TRBD2. The CDR3 totals 18 residues. V lost 2 bases and J lost 6; bases outside the gene matches: 15. CDR1 is SGHTA and CDR2 is FQGTGA in the germline V gene. The CDR3 region has the DNA TGTGCCAGCAGCTTAGAGTCGATAGAGCGGGAGCGGTTCAATGAGCAGTTCTTC. It codes for CASSLESIERERFNEQFF.

This chain uses TRBV5-4 with TRBJ2-1; 10 bases line up with TRBD2. CDR1 is SGHNT, CDR2 YYREEE, per germline (reference sequence). The CDR3 length is 17 residues. V lost 4 bases, J lost 5 bases, and 12 bases stayed unmatched. The chain's CDR3 is CASSRMQGTSANNEQFF. The CDR3 DNA sequence: TGTGCCAGCAGCCGGATGCAGGGGACTAGCGCCAACAATGAGCAGTTCTTC.

V usage is TRBV28 and J usage is TRBJ1-4; D may be TRBD1 (5 bases). CDR1 is MDHEN, CDR2 SYDVKM, per germline. V lost 3 bases to trimming and J lost 7 bases, with 9 bases between them. The length of the CDR3 is 13 residues. The chain's CDR3 is CASSLGQSEKLFF. The CDR3, as DNA: TGTGCCAGCAGTTTGGGGCAGTCTGAAAAACTGTTTTTT.

The rearrangement joins TRBV30 to TRBJ2-7; D not certain. This CDR3 region has 14 residues. The ends were cut back, 0 bases at V and 2 bases at J, with 11 bases in the middle. Germline V gene lookup returns CDR1 GTSNPN and CDR2 SVGIG (reference sequence). The CDR3 DNA follows: TGTGCCTGGAGTGTAAACGACCGCCCCTACGAGCAGTACTTC. As protein: CAWSVNDRPYEQYF.

The rearrangement joins TRBV2 to TRBJ2-7, with D perhaps matching TRBD1 (6 bases). The CDR3 consists of 16 residues. V shed 1 base and J shed 3 bases, with 16 bases lying between them. The germline CDR1 and CDR2 sequences are SNHLY and FYNNEI. CDR3 sequence reads: CASSEDPTGSGYEQYF. The CDR3 DNA reads as TGTGCCAGCAGTGAAGACCCAACAGGGAGCGGCTACGAGCAGTACTTC.

This clone has only one observation. The V gene is TRBV5-4, the J gene TRBJ2-7, with 7 bases fitting TRBD2. This CDR3 contains 17 residues. Germline assignment: CDR1 SGHNT and CDR2 YYREEE (reference sequence). With 4 bases clipped from V and 3 bases from J, the junction kept 16 bases outside the gene matches. The CDR3 loop reads CASSPQGRGGKVYEQYF. Here the CDR3 DNA reads TGTGCCAGCAGCCCCCAGGGAAGGGGAGGGAAGGTCTACGAGCAGTACTTC.

The V and J genes are TRBV30 and TRBJ2-7; TRBD1 agrees at 7 bases. Unmatched junction bases numbered 20, after V lost 4 bases and J lost 2 bases. Germline V gene lookup returns CDR1 GTSNPN and CDR2 SVGIG (reference sequence). CDR3 size: 18 residues. The CDR3 DNA sequence: TGTGCCTGGAAGCCCCGGACAGGTGACGGGACGCAAACCTACGAGCAGTACTTC. It yields the protein CAWKPRTGDGTQTYEQYF.

This clone was found once. CDR3 coding DNA: TGTGCCAGCACGGAAGGGAGGGAGTTTAATGAAAAACTGTTTTTT. Protein sequence: CASTEGREFNEKLFF. The chain joins TRBV2 to TRBJ1-4; D is undetermined. The CDR3 extends over 15 amino acids. V was clipped by 7 bases and J by 4 bases, with 16 bases between them. Germline values: CDR1 SNHLY, CDR2 FYNNEI.

This rearrangement joins TRBV23-1 to TRBJ1-1, with 7 bases fitting TRBD1. TRBV23-1 is labeled an ORF, and its function is uncertain. The J segment lost 3 bases and the V segment lost 6 bases, leaving 4 bases of the junction unmatched. The CDR3 extends over 13 amino acids. CDR3 sequence reads: CASSRDSYTEAFF. The CDR3 bases are TGCGCCAGCAGCCGGGACAGTTACACTGAAGCTTTCTTT.

The rearrangement joins TRBV5-1 to TRBJ1-2; unclear D gene. Germline lookup yields CDR1 SGHRS and CDR2 YFSETQ. Trimming pared 4 bases from V and 8 bases from J, leaving 9 bases between. There are 11 residues in the CDR3. The CDR3 region has the DNA TGCGCCAGCAGCCTGGGAAAGGGCTACACCTTC. This sequence encodes CASSLGKGYTF.

With regard to this clone: The junction differs from germline at one of its ends, possibly a read error. This chain links TRBV7-7 with TRBJ2-7; the D gene is possibly TRBD2 (5 bases). This CDR3 region has 16 residues. Germline V gene data show CDR1 as SSHAT and CDR2 as FNYEAQ (reference sequence). The CDR3 DNA is TGTGCTAGCAGCTTAGCGCTAACAGATAGCTCCTACGAGCAGTACTTC. Its translation: CASSLALTDSSYEQYF.

The chain carries TRBV19 and TRBJ2-3; D unclear. CDR3 length: 14 amino acids. V was clipped by 7 bases and J by 0 bases, with 11 bases between them. The germline gives CDR1 LNHDA, CDR2 SQIVND (reference sequence). DNA for the CDR3: TGTGCCAGTAATCAGCAATCTAGCACAGATACGCAGTATTTT. Amino acid sequence: CASNQQSSTDTQYF.

V usage is TRBV27 and J usage is TRBJ2-7; 8 bases agree with TRBD2. The CDR3 runs 18 residues. CDR1 MNHEY and CDR2 SMNVEV come from the germline V gene (reference sequence). Trimming removed 3 bases from V and 1 base from J; junction bases left unmatched: 14. The CDR3, as DNA: TGTGCCAGCAGTTTGAAGTGGGGTCGGGAGGGCCAATCCTACGAGCAGTACTTC. The encoded protein is CASSLKWGREGQSYEQYF.

The chain employs TRBV7-2 and TRBJ2-4; 12 bases align to TRBD2. CDR3 length: 16 residues. Germline CDR1 SGHTA, CDR2 FQGNSA. After removal of 2 bases from V and 8 bases from J, the junction contained 7 bases not matched to a gene. In DNA, the CDR3 is TGTGCCAGCAGCTTATTGACTAGCGGGAGATTGGACATTCAGTACTTC. Amino acid sequence: CASSLLTSGRLDIQYF.

The gene calls are TRBV7-3 and TRBJ1-1, with 9 bases fitting TRBD1. Trimming took 5 bases from V and 0 from J; bases not matched to a gene: 13. The germline gives CDR1 SGHTA, CDR2 FQGTGA. The CDR3 loop spans 18 amino acids. For the CDR3, the DNA is TGTGCCAGCAGCGAGAGGGGAGGACAGGGGATTATGAACACTGAAGCTTTCTTT. It codes for CASSERGGQGIMNTEAFF.

This clone has only one observation. The rearrangement joins TRBV18 to TRBJ2-2, with 8 nucleotides matching TRBD2. Germline V CDR1 and CDR2: KGHSH, LQKENI. V was pared by 5 bases and J by 7 bases, with 6 bases of the junction left unmatched. This CDR3 is built from 14 residues. The CDR3 sequence is CASSSYGTSGELFF. In DNA, the CDR3 is TGTGCCAGCTCATCTTACGGGACTAGCGGGGAGCTGTTTTTT.